This TCR beta chain originates from a study of blood T cell repertoires in COVID-19. At the level of the study: PBMCs, B-cell-depleted T cells, or T cells were the source of the cDNA or gDNA that made up the material.

As processed by the authors: The assay estimated nucleated cells by amplifying reference gene primers. Profiled with immunoSEQ multiplex PCR; TCRdb holds only in-frame clones, not every one. Clonal size and the V and J genes are those of that table, whereas D and trimming came from the DNA. The sample consists of 350,000 to 550,000 clones, roughly 91% of them appearing once. Germline V gene sequence: CDR1 MNHEY, CDR2 SMNVEV (reference sequence). This CDR3 region has 16 residues. V lost 3 bases, J lost 3 bases, and 18 bases lay in between. The sample comprised peripheral blood. The V and J genes are TRBV27 and TRBJ2-7; possible D gene TRBD1, 5 bases. The sequence derives from a woman in her 30s with acute or convalescent COVID-19. CDR3 residues: CASSLGHPLYGYEQYF. CDR3 sequence (DNA): TGTGCCAGCAGTTTGGGGCACCCCCTCTATGGCTACGAGCAGTACTTC.